This T cell receptor (beta chain) was obtained from a study of shared clonotypes between healthy human individuals. Germline V gene data show CDR1 as MNHEY and CDR2 as SMNVEV (reference sequence). CDR3 length: 18 amino acids. The V end was cut by 2 bases, the J end by 0 bases, with 17 bases between. Sequencing used immunoSEQ multiplex PCR; TCRdb keeps in-frame clones, though not all of them. Of 2,500,000 or so clones in the sample, roughly 93% were seen once. The chain joins TRBV27 to TRBJ2-1; TRBD2 is a possible D gene (6 bases). Sequencing was carried out using naive CD4+ T cells from PBMCs. The subset is: CD45RA+ positively selected. This receptor was taken from a man aged 18 to 29 in good health. Some clones in this sample may be carry-over from other donors' samples. Here the CDR3 reads CASSLVPTRGSSYNEQFF. Here the CDR3 DNA reads TGTGCCAGCAGTTTAGTTCCCACGCGGGGCAGCTCCTACAATGAGCAGTTCTTC.